One T cell receptor beta chain is described in this entry. As yet, its antigen is unknown. This specimen comes from a study of shared clonotypes between healthy human individuals. Study-level information: Donor ages ranged 18 to 49 years: a couple of women, a few men. Plates per donor: three CD4 naive, three CD4 memory, two CD8 naive, one CD8 memory. Study-level findings and limits: Non-shared clonotypes displayed generation probabilities falling below those of clonotypes present in all four donors.

The CDR3 covers 13 residues. Germline V gene data show CDR1 as SNHLY and CDR2 as FYNNEI. V lost 2 bases and J lost 7; bases outside the gene matches: 1. The assay used deep level. Produced via immunoSEQ multiplex PCR; TCRdb's table is partial and in-frame only. Of about 2,500,000 clones in the sample, around nine tenths are singletons; the top ten hold roughly 0.14%. This chain uses TRBV2 with TRBJ2-2; 7 nucleotides line up with TRBD1. The sequenced sample was naive CD4+ T cells sorted from blood. The subset here: CD45RA+ positively selected. The clonotype comes from a man between 18 and 35 years old in good health. CDR3 bases: TGTGCCAGCAGTGAACAGGGGGTCGGGGAGCTGTTTTTT. Translating it yields CASSEQGVGELFF.